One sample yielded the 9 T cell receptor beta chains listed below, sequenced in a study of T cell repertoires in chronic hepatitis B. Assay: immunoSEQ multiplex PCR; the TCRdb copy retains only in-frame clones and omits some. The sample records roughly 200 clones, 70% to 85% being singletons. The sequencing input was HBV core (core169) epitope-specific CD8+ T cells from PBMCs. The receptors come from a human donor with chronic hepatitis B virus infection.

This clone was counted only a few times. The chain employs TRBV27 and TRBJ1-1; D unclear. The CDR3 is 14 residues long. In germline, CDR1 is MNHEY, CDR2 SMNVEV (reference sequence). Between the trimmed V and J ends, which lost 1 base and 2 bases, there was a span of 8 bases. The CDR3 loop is CASSLLAANTEAFF. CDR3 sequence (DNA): TGTGCCAGCAGTTTATTAGCAGCTAACACTGAAGCTTTCTTT.

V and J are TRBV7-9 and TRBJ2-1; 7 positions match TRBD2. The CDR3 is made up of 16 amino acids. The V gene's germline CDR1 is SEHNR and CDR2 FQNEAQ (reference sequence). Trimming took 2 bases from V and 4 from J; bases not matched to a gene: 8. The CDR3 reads CASSLPTSSPYNEQFF. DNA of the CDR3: TGTGCCAGCAGCTTACCGACTAGCAGCCCGTACAATGAGCAGTTCTTC.

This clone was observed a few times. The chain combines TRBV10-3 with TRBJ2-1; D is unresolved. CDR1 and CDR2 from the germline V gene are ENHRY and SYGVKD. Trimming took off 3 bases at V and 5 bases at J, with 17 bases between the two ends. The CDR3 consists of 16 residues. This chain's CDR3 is CAISESFGTRDNEQFF. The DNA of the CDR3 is TGTGCCATCAGTGAAAGTTTTGGTACCCGTGACAATGAGCAGTTCTTC.

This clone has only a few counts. For the CDR3, the DNA is TGTGCCAGCAGCCTGGGGACAGGGGGTGAGCAGTACTTC. This gives the protein CASSLGTGGEQYF. This chain links TRBV28 with TRBJ2-7; 11 bases are a match to TRBD1. J gave up 7 bases and V 6 bases, and 5 bases lay outside the gene matches. The germline V gene has CDR1 MDHEN and CDR2 SYDVKM. There are 13 residues in the CDR3.

CDR3 sequence reads: CASSYSNSYEQYF. CDR3 coding DNA: TGTGCCAGCAGTTACTCCAATTCCTACGAGCAGTACTTC. The genes are TRBV6-5 and TRBJ2-7; no reliable D call. Germline V CDR1 and CDR2: MNHEY, SVGAGI. Trimming took off 0 bases at V and 1 base at J, with 4 bases between the two ends. This CDR3 spans 13 amino acids.

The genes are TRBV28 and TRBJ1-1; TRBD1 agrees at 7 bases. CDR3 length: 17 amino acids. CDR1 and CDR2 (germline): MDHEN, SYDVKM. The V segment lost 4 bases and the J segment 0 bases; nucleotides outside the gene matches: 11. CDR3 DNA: TGTGCCAGCAGTTCCCGGACAGGTTTCATGATGAACACTGAAGCTTTCTTT. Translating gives CASSSRTGFMMNTEAFF.

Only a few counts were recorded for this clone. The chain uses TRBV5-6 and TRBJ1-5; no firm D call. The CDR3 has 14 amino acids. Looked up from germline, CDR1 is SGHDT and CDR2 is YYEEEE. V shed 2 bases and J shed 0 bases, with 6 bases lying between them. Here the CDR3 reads CASSLGSSNQPQHF. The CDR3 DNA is TGTGCCAGCAGCTTAGGTAGTAGCAATCAGCCCCAGCATTTT. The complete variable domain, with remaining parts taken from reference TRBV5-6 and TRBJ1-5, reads DAGVTQSPTHLIKTRGQQVTLRCSPKSGHDTVSWYQQALGQGPQFIFQYYEEEERQRGNFPDRFSGHQFPNYSSELNVNALLLGDSALYLCASSLGSSNQPQHFGDGTRLSIL.

The DNA for the CDR3 is TGTGCCAGCAGTGAGACGACCGGGGACACTGAAGCTTTCTTT. It translates to CASSETTGDTEAFF. The genes are TRBV25-1 and TRBJ1-1; no definite D call. Trimming left V 3 bases short and J 3 bases short, with 11 bases between. The germline V gene encodes CDR1 MGHDK and CDR2 SYGVNS. CDR3 length: 14 amino acids.

This CDR3 is CASSLSSSGLAGGGPHDEQYF. DNA for the CDR3: TGTGCCAGCAGTTTATCCTCTTCGGGACTAGCGGGAGGTGGTCCCCACGACGAGCAGTACTTC. The V call is TRBV27, the J call TRBJ2-7; 15 nucleotides line up with TRBD2. Germline CDR1 reads MNHEY; CDR2 reads SMNVEV (reference sequence). J gave up 5 bases and V 0 bases, and 17 bases lay outside the gene matches. This CDR3 has 21 amino acids.